This T cell receptor beta chain was sequenced for a study of blood T cells in healthy people across ages. A second PCR of 7 to 11 cycles used a sample-barcoded 5' primer and a J-beta primer mix. Each CDR3 protein is one row after TCRdb ran MiXCR on the 5' RACE reads. The sample records roughly 1.5 million distinct CDR3 sequences, about 45% being singletons. This clonotype was seen a single time. What it binds is not known. The CDR3 runs 17 residues. V was clipped by 1 base and J by 11 bases, with 27 bases between them. The germline gives CDR1 SGHDT, CDR2 YYEEEE. General study points: Naive CD4+ cells and diversity were both higher in long-lived donors than in aged donors. Per million T cells, TCR beta diversity dropped about linearly as age rose.

The sample providers were healthy Caucasian people from Russia, aged about 6 to 90. Extracted total RNA amounted to at least 6 micrograms for each sample. The sample comprised blood. The sequence was collected from a woman between 18 and 30 years old in good health. V is TRBV5-6 and J is TRBJ2-5; D is possibly TRBD2 (7 bases). The CDR3 sequence: CASSLWYMGGAWNEQYF. Written as DNA, the CDR3 is TGTGCCAGCAGCTTGTGGTATATGGGGGGGGCGTGGAATGAGCAGTACTTC.